A selection of T cell receptor beta chains follows, all from one sample in a study of T cell responses to AZD1222 COVID-19 vaccine. Sequenced by immunoSEQ multiplex PCR; TCRdb stores in-frame clones only, minus some. Altogether roughly 120,000 clones are present, around 94% being singletons, with the ten largest covering just under 3%. The sample here was peripheral blood, taken on day 0 of AZD1222 vaccination. The origin of the receptors is an adult in good health. Each CDR3 is given without its conserved first and last residue.

j_gene: TRBJ1-5; v_gene: TRBV9; CDR3aa: ASRRRRGGNQPQH
j_gene: TRBJ2-3; v_gene: TRBV5-5; CDR3aa: ASSLLIGTDTQY
j_gene: TRBJ2-1; v_gene: TRBV6-4; CDR3aa: ASSDVWASRAREQF
j_gene: TRBJ2-1; v_gene: TRBV3-1/TRBV3-2; CDR3aa: ASSRWGLAGTSSYNEQF
j_gene: TRBJ2-7; v_gene: TRBV6-5; CDR3aa: ASRRQGLYEQY
j_gene: TRBJ1-2; v_gene: TRBV19; CDR3aa: ASSIGWGVDGYT
j_gene: TRBJ1-5; v_gene: TRBV2; CDR3aa: ASSRQGAGQPQH
j_gene: TRBJ1-2; v_gene: TRBV20-1; CDR3aa: SASPQTGGYGYI
j_gene: TRBJ2-7; v_gene: TRBV7-8; CDR3aa: ASSFDRDHEQY
j_gene: TRBJ2-7; v_gene: TRBV7-6; CDR3aa: ASSPGLAGGPYEQY
j_gene: TRBJ2-1; v_gene: TRBV11-2; CDR3aa: ASTLRRDEQF
j_gene: TRBJ1-6; v_gene: TRBV27; CDR3aa: ASSLGVGFNSPLH
j_gene: TRBJ2-1; v_gene: TRBV27; CDR3aa: ASKPFRVVDEQF
j_gene: TRBJ2-2; v_gene: TRBV6-4; CDR3aa: ASSDSGSESFTGELF
j_gene: TRBJ1-1; v_gene: TRBV29-1; CDR3aa: SVVQGGTEAF
j_gene: TRBJ2-1; v_gene: TRBV15; CDR3aa: ATSPPGDYNEQF
j_gene: TRBJ2-3; v_gene: TRBV27; CDR3aa: ASSFWATDTQY
j_gene: TRBJ2-2; v_gene: TRBV10-1; CDR3aa: ASRTGETGELF
j_gene: TRBJ1-1; v_gene: TRBV7-9; CDR3aa: ASSLGTSEAF
j_gene: TRBJ2-1; v_gene: TRBV9; CDR3aa: ASGLASLNEQF
j_gene: TRBJ1-1; v_gene: TRBV6-5; CDR3aa: ASTREGDTEAF
j_gene: TRBJ1-4; v_gene: TRBV6-5; CDR3aa: ASRPETGRSEKLF